This entry features one TCR beta chain sequence. The antigen is not known. Each CDR3 protein is one row after TCRdb ran MiXCR on the reads. The sample has 250,000 to 300,000 distinct CDR3 sequences; approximately 17% are singletons. This sample is part of a study of T cell repertoires in cytomegalovirus infection. For the study at large: Both a matching HLA type and CMV infection were indicated by public TCR beta signatures.

Study-wide results and caveats: There were carriers of CMV plus the relevant HLA, and cumulative public TCR beta family frequency identified them. Ex vivo responses were dominated by HLA-C-restricted CMV-specific TCR beta clonotypes.

The length of the CDR3 is 13 residues. In germline, CDR1 is SGHAT, CDR2 FQNNGV. V lost 5 bases and J 5 bases, leaving 9 bases between the germline ends. Sequenced input: CD8+ T cells from PBMCs. The TCR comes from a human donor in good health (CMV status not recorded). Some clones in this sample may be carry-over from other donors' samples. The chain has TRBV11-2 and TRBJ2-2; D is unclear. CDR3 nucleotide sequence: TGTGCCAGCAGCCACGGTACAACCGGGGAGCTGTTTTTT. Translation gives CASSHGTTGELFF.